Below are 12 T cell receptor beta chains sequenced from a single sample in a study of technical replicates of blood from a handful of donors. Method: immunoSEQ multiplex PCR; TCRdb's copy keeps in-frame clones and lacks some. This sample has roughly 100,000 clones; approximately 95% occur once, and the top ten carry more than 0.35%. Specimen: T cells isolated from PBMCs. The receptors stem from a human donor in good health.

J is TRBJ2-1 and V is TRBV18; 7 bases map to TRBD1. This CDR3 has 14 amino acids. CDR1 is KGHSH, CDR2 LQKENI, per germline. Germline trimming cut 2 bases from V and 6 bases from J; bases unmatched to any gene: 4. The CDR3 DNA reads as TGTGCCAGCTCACCAAGGGGGACAGTCAATGAGCAGTTCTTC. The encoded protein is CASSPRGTVNEQFF.

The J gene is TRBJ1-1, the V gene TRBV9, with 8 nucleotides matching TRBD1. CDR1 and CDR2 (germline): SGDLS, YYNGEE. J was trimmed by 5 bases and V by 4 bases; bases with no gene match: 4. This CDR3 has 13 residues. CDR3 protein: CASSTQGGTEAFF. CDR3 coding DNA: TGTGCCAGCAGCACACAGGGGGGGACTGAAGCTTTCTTT.

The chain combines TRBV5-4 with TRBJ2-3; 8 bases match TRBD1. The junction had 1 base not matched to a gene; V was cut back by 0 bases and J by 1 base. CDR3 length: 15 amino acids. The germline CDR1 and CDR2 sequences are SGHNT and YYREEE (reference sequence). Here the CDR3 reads CASSLETGGTDTQYF. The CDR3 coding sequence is TGTGCCAGCAGCTTGGAGACAGGGGGCACAGATACGCAGTATTTT.

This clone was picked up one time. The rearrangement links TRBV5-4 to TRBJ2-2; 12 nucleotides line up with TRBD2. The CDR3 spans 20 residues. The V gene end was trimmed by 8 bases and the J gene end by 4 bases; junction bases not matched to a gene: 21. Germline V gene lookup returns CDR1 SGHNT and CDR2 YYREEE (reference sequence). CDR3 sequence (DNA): TGTGCCAGAACACCCTTTATAACTAGCGGGGGGCCTGTACTCACCGGGGAGCTGTTTTTT. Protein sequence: CARTPFITSGGPVLTGELFF.

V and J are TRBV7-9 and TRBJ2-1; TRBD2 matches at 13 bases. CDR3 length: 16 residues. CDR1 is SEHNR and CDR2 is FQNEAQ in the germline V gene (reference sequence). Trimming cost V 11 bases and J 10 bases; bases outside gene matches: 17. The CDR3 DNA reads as TGTGCCGTAGGACTAGCGGGAGTCTCACTGGCTCGGGAGCAGTTCTTC. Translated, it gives CAVGLAGVSLAREQFF.

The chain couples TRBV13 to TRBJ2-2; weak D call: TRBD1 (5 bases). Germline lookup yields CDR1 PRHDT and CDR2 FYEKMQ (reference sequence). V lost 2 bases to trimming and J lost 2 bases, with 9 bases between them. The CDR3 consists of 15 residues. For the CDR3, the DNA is TGTGCCAGCAGCTTACCACAGGACAACACCGGGGAGCTGTTTTTT. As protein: CASSLPQDNTGELFF.

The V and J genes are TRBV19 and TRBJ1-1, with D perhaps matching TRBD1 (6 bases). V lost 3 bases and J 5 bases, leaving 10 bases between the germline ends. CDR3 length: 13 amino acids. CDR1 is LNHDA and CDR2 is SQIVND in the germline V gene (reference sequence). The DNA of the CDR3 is TGTGCCAGTAGTATTCAGGGGAATACTGAAGCTTTCTTT. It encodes CASSIQGNTEAFF.

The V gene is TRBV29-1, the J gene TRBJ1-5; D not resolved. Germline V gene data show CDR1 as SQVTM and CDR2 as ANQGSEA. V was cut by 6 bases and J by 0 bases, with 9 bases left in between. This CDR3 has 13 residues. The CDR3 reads CSVTPHSNQPQHF. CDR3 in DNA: TGCAGCGTAACACCTCATAGCAATCAGCCCCAGCATTTT.

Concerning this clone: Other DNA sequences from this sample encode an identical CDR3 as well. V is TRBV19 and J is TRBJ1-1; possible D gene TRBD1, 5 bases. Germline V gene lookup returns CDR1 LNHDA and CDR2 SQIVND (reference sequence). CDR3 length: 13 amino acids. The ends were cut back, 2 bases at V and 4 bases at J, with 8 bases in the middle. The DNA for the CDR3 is TGTGCCAGTAGTATACAGGGAAGCACTGAAGCTTTCTTT. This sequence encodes CASSIQGSTEAFF.

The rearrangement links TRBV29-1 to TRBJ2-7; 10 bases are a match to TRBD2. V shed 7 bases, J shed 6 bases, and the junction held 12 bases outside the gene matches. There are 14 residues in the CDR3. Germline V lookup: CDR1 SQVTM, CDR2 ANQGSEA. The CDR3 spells CSGTAGGPIGEQYF. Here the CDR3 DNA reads TGCAGCGGGACAGCGGGAGGGCCTATCGGCGAGCAGTACTTC.

For the CDR3, the DNA is TGTGCCAGCAGTTATACAGGGGACACTGAAGCTTTCTTT. Its translation: CASSYTGDTEAFF. This chain links TRBV27 with TRBJ1-1; 7 nucleotides match TRBD1. Looked up from germline, CDR1 is MNHEY and CDR2 is SMNVEV (reference sequence). There are 13 residues in the CDR3. V dropped 4 bases and J dropped 3; count of bases not matched to a gene: 2.

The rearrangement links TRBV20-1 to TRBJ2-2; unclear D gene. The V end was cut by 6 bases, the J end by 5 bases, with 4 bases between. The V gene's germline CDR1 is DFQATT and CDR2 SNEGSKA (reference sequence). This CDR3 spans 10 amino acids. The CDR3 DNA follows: TGCAGTGCCGGGACCGGGGAGCTGTTTTTT. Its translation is CSAGTGELFF.